Shown below are 27 T cell receptor beta chains from a single sample sequenced in a study of T-cell reconstitution after alpha-beta-depleted transplantation in children. For TCRbeta, the library was prepared with unique molecular identifiers. TCRdb recomputed calls from the PCR reads with MiXCR, one row per CDR3 protein. The sample has more than 200,000 distinct CDR3 sequences, over 20% seen once; the top ten hold 2.6%. This material consisted of PBMCs, taken before TCRalphabeta/CD19-depleted stem cell transplant. The receptors originated from a girl aged 2 to 9 with Fanconi anemia, due to receive a stem cell transplant.

This clonotype has a count of ten or more. V and J are TRBV20-1 and TRBJ2-7, with TRBD1 matching over 12 bases. Germline lookup yields CDR1 DFQATT and CDR2 SNEGSKA (reference sequence). This CDR3 comprises 12 residues. CDR3 nucleotides: TGCAGGGGGGACAGGGGGCTTGCCGAGCAGTACTTC. It yields the protein CRGDRGLAEQYF.

This clonotype was seen many times. The chain employs TRBV12-3 or TRBV12-4 and TRBJ2-7; the D gene is possibly TRBD1 (6 bases). CDR3 length: 13 residues. Deletions cut 3 bases from V and 3 bases from J, with 9 bases between. The CDR3 here is CASSLPGHYEQYF. CDR3 nucleotides: TGTGCCAGCAGTTTGCCGGGACACTACGAGCAGTACTTC.

The V call is TRBV9, the J call TRBJ2-3; 11 bases fit TRBD2. The CDR3 contains 16 residues. Germline V gene sequence: CDR1 SGDLS, CDR2 YYNGEE. V trimming: 4 bases; J trimming: 6 bases; junction bases outside the gene matches: 10. The CDR3 DNA reads TGTGCCAGCAGCCCAAATAGCGGGGGGGGAGGGGATACGCAGTATTTT. This translates into CASSPNSGGGGDTQYF.

In its sample, this clonotype was seen many times. The V and J genes are TRBV9 and TRBJ2-2; D gene uncertain. The CDR3 is made up of 13 amino acids. Germline V gives CDR1 SGDLS, CDR2 YYNGEE. Between the trimmed V and J ends, which lost 0 bases and 4 bases, there was a span of 4 bases. The CDR3 reads CASSVDFTGELFF. CDR3 coding DNA: TGTGCCAGCAGCGTAGACTTCACCGGGGAGCTGTTTTTT.

The sample holds many counts of this clonotype. The chain couples TRBV29-1 to TRBJ2-1, with a tentative D call TRBD1 (6 bases). Trimming removed 7 bases at V and 3 bases at J, with 16 bases between. CDR1 SQVTM and CDR2 ANQGSEA come from the germline V gene. CDR3 length equals 14 residues. The CDR3 here is CSALTGKSYNEQFF. The CDR3 DNA sequence: TGCAGCGCCTTAACAGGGAAAAGCTACAATGAGCAGTTCTTC.

This clonotype was counted many times. This chain joins TRBV7-6 and TRBJ2-1; 7 bases match TRBD2. CDR3 size: 16 residues. The ends lost 5 bases at V and 1 base at J; junction bases unmatched: 8. Germline V gene lookup returns CDR1 SGHVS and CDR2 FNYEAQ. The CDR3, as DNA: TGTGCCAGCAGCCTTACACGCGGGAGATCCTACAATGAGCAGTTCTTC. Its protein is CASSLTRGRSYNEQFF.

CDR3 loop: CASSYHPRIYEQYF. In nucleotides, the CDR3 is TGTGCCAGCAGTTACCACCCCAGAATTTACGAGCAGTACTTC. J is TRBJ2-7 and V is TRBV6-2 or TRBV6-3; no clear D gene. This CDR3 is built from 14 residues. Germline lookup yields CDR1 MNHEY and CDR2 SVGEGT. Deletions cut 2 bases from V and 4 bases from J, with 12 bases between.

This clonotype has a count of ten or more. The rearrangement links TRBV15 to TRBJ2-7; D possibly corresponds to TRBD1 (5 bases). Trimming took off 0 bases at V and 4 bases at J, with 7 bases between the two ends. The CDR3 consists of 13 residues. Germline V gene lookup returns CDR1 LNHNV and CDR2 YYDKDF (reference sequence). CDR3 coding DNA: TGTGCCACCAGCAGAGACAGGGTTTACGAGCAGTACTTC. Translated, it gives CATSRDRVYEQYF.

This clonotype was counted at least ten times. The chain uses TRBV4-2 and TRBJ2-7; TRBD2 aligns across 11 bases. V was clipped by 3 bases and J by 3 bases; unmatched bases: 16. The germline V gene has CDR1 LGHNA and CDR2 YNFKEQ. The CDR3 loop spans 19 amino acids. The CDR3 DNA follows: TGTGCCAGCAGCCAGGAAACTAGCGGGAGTATGTGGGGCGACTACGAGCAGTACTTC. Amino acid sequence: CASSQETSGSMWGDYEQYF.

This clonotype occurred many times. The chain has TRBV12-3 or TRBV12-4 and TRBJ2-7; D might be TRBD2 (5 bases). The germline V and J ends were trimmed by 1 base and 1 base, with 11 bases remaining between them. The CDR3 spans 15 residues. As DNA, the CDR3 is TGTGCCAGCAGTTTAGAGGCTAGCTCTTCCTACGAGCAGTACTTC. Its translation: CASSLEASSSYEQYF.

This clonotype was detected a few times. This rearrangement joins TRBV29-1 to TRBJ2-7; D unresolved. This CDR3 is 12 amino acids long. V was shortened by 2 bases and J by 2 bases, with 7 bases between the two germline ends. Germline V gene data show CDR1 as SQVTM and CDR2 as ANQGSEA. CDR3 residues: CSVENRAYEQYF. CDR3 bases: TGCAGCGTTGAAAACAGAGCCTACGAGCAGTACTTC.

In this sample, this clonotype turned up many times. The rearrangement links TRBV7-2 to TRBJ2-7; 8 bases line up with TRBD2. J gave up 4 bases and V 4 bases, and 9 bases lay outside the gene matches. CDR1 is SGHTA, CDR2 FQGNSA, per germline. This CDR3 region has 15 residues. This CDR3 is CASSSDLAGPYEQYF. The CDR3 DNA sequence: TGTGCCAGCAGCTCCGACTTAGCGGGACCATACGAGCAGTACTTC.

At least ten counts were recorded for this clonotype. This chain links TRBV5-1 with TRBJ2-1; D is unresolved. The CDR3 runs 13 residues. Germline V gene sequence: CDR1 SGHRS, CDR2 YFSETQ. Trimming removed 5 bases from V and 2 bases from J, with 8 bases in between. DNA of the CDR3: TGCGCCAGCAGTAATCTCACCTACAATGAGCAGTTCTTC. This sequence encodes CASSNLTYNEQFF.

The chain couples TRBV29-1 to TRBJ2-2; tentatively, D is TRBD2 (6 bases). The CDR3 runs 14 residues. V lost 2 bases and J lost 3, with 10 bases in between. Germline lookup yields CDR1 SQVTM and CDR2 ANQGSEA. The chain's CDR3 is CSVEQEGYTGELFF. The CDR3 nucleotides are TGCAGCGTTGAACAGGAGGGCTACACCGGGGAGCTGTTTTTT.

This chain connects TRBV20-1 to TRBJ2-7, with D maybe TRBD2 (5 bases). Germline values: CDR1 DFQATT, CDR2 SNEGSKA (reference sequence). V shed 4 bases and J shed 3 bases, with 19 bases lying between them. This CDR3 has 15 residues. The DNA of the CDR3 is TGCAGTGCTAAGGGTGGTCCCTCAGGAGGCTACGAGCAGTACTTC. Its translation: CSAKGGPSGGYEQYF.

The chain uses TRBV19 and TRBJ2-1, with D unresolved. From germline, CDR1 is LNHDA and CDR2 SQIVND (reference sequence). V shed 3 bases and J shed 4 bases, with 13 bases lying between them. This CDR3 comprises 15 residues. CDR3 bases: TGTGCCAGTAGTATCTCGTCCGAGATGTACAATGAGCAGTTCTTC. This gives the protein CASSISSEMYNEQFF.

This clonotype was counted a few times. The gene calls are TRBV29-1 and TRBJ1-4; D uncertain. The CDR3 runs 13 residues. CDR1 and CDR2 (germline): SQVTM, ANQGSEA. V gave up 7 bases and J gave up 0 bases, with 9 bases separating them. CDR3 DNA sequence: TGCAGCGCCTACAGTGCAACTAATGAAAAACTGTTTTTT. Protein: CSAYSATNEKLFF.

This clonotype was counted a few times. This chain connects TRBV6-5 to TRBJ1-1; D perhaps matches TRBD1 (6 bases). V lost 0 bases and J 6 bases, leaving 14 bases between the germline ends. Germline V CDR1 and CDR2: MNHEY, SVGAGI. The CDR3 extends over 15 amino acids. The CDR3 nucleotides are TGTGCCAGCAGTTACTCGGTGGCAGGGGCCGCTGAAGCTTTCTTT. It yields the protein CASSYSVAGAAEAFF.

This clonotype was found a few times. The CDR3 DNA reads TGCACCTCCCCCGATTTATCCGTC. Translated, it gives CTSPDLSV. V usage is TRBV20-1 and J usage is TRBJ2-7; no clear D. This CDR3 comprises 8 residues. Germline V gene lookup returns CDR1 DFQATT and CDR2 SNEGSKA (reference sequence).

The chain uses TRBV7-2 and TRBJ2-7, with D possibly being TRBD1 (6 bases). The CDR3 covers 14 residues. The V end lost 5 bases, the J end lost 2 bases, and 13 bases lay between the germline ends. Germline V gene sequence: CDR1 SGHTA, CDR2 FQGNSA. CDR3 in amino acids: CASSPGNRAYEQYF. The CDR3 region has the DNA TGTGCCAGCAGCCCAGGGAACAGGGCCTACGAGCAGTACTTC. The full variable domain, completed using reference TRBV7-2 and TRBJ2-7, is GAGVSQSPSNKVTEKGKDVELRCDPISGHTALYWYRQSLGQGLEFLIYFQGNSAPDKSGLPSDRFSAERTGGSVSTLTIQRTQQEDSAVYLCASSPGNRAYEQYFGPGTRLTVT.

This clonotype was seen more than once but under ten times. This chain joins TRBV9 and TRBJ1-1; 8 bases match TRBD1. Looked up from germline, CDR1 is SGDLS and CDR2 is YYNGEE. The CDR3 totals 12 residues. With V trimmed by 4 bases and J by 7 bases, 3 bases remained unmatched. Written as DNA, the CDR3 is TGTGCCAGCAGCTCAGGGGGCCTTGAAGCTTTCTTT. Amino acids: CASSSGGLEAFF. The full variable domain, its missing parts supplied by reference TRBV9 and TRBJ1-1, is DSGVTQTPKHLITATGQRVTLRCSPRSGDLSVYWYQQSLDQGLQFLIQYYNGEERAKGNILERFSAQQFPDLHSELNLSSLELGDSALYFCASSSGGLEAFFGQGTRLTVV.

The chain employs TRBV14 and TRBJ2-1; a weak D match, TRBD2 (7 bases). V lost 0 bases and J 1 base, leaving 13 bases between the germline ends. The CDR3 runs to 17 residues. Per the germline V gene, CDR1 is SGHDN and CDR2 is FVKESK. CDR3 in amino acids: CASSQDLRGASYNEQFF. Here the CDR3 DNA reads TGTGCCAGCAGCCAAGACTTACGGGGGGCTTCCTACAATGAGCAGTTCTTC.

This clonotype has at least ten counts. The genes are TRBV29-1 and TRBJ1-1, with D maybe TRBD1 (6 bases). The V end was cut by 8 bases, the J end by 0 bases, with 13 bases between. Germline lookup yields CDR1 SQVTM and CDR2 ANQGSEA. This CDR3 is 13 amino acids long. CDR3 in DNA: TGCAGCACAACAGGGACGCTGAACACTGAAGCTTTCTTT. Its translation is CSTTGTLNTEAFF.

This clonotype has at least ten counts. This chain connects TRBV29-1 to TRBJ2-1, with TRBD1 matching over 8 bases. V lost 6 bases and J lost 7; bases outside the gene matches: 5. Germline V gene sequence: CDR1 SQVTM, CDR2 ANQGSEA. The CDR3 has 12 amino acids. Here the CDR3 DNA reads TGCAGCGTCAGGACAGGGTTGAATGAGCAGTTCTTC. Amino acids: CSVRTGLNEQFF.

The rearrangement links TRBV20-1 to TRBJ2-7; D is perhaps TRBD1 (6 bases). Trimming pared 3 bases from V and 3 bases from J, leaving 15 bases between. Germline V gene lookup returns CDR1 DFQATT and CDR2 SNEGSKA (reference sequence). This CDR3 is 14 amino acids long. This chain's CDR3 is CSARISTGLYEQYF. The CDR3 region has the DNA TGCAGTGCTAGGATCTCGACAGGACTCTACGAGCAGTACTTC.

This clonotype was counted many times. The CDR3 nucleotides are TGTGCCAGCAGTCCCCGACAGGGAAGTAGCTATGGCTACACCTTC. Amino acids: CASSPRQGSSYGYTF. J is TRBJ1-2 and V is TRBV28; TRBD1 matches at 7 bases. Trimming took 5 bases from V and 4 from J; bases not matched to a gene: 10. The CDR3 has 15 amino acids. The germline V gene has CDR1 MDHEN and CDR2 SYDVKM.

V usage is TRBV7-8 and J usage is TRBJ2-4; 10 bases align to TRBD1. Germline V gives CDR1 SGHVS, CDR2 FQNEAQ. The CDR3 spans 15 residues. V lost 5 bases, J lost 5 bases, and 6 bases stayed unmatched. Written as DNA, the CDR3 is TGTGCCAGCAGCAAAGACAGGGGGCTTGAAAACATTCAGTACTTC. Encoded protein: CASSKDRGLENIQYF. The variable domain in full, with the rest retrieved from reference TRBV7-8 and TRBJ2-4, is GAGVSQSPRYKVAKRGQDVALRCDPISGHVSLFWYQQALGQGPEFLTYFQNEAQLDKSGLPSDRFFAERPEGSVSTLKIQRTQQEDSAVYLCASSKDRGLENIQYFGAGTRLSVL.